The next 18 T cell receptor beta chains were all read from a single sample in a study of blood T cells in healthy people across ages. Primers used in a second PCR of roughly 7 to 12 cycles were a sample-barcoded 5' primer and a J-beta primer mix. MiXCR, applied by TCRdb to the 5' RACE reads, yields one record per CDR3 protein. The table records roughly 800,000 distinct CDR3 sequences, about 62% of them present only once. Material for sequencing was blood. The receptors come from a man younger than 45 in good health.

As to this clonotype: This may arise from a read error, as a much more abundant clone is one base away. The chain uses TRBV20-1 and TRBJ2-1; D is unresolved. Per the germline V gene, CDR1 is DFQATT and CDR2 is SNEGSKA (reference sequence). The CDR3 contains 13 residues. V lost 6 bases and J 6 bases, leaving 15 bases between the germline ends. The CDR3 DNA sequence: TGCAGTGCGGACCCAACGGTAGGCAATGAGCAGTTCTTC. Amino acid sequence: CSADPTVGNEQFF.

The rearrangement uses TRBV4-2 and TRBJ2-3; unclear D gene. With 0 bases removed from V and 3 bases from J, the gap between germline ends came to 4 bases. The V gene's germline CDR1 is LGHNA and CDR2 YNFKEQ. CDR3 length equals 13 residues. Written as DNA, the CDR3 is TGTGCCAGCAGCCAAGAGATTACAGATACGCAGTATTTT. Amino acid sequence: CASSQEITDTQYF.

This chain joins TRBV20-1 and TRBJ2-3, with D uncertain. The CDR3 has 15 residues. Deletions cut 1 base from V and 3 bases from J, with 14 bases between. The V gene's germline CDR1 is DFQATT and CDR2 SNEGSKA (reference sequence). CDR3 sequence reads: CSARVASSGTDTQYF. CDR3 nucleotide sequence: TGCAGTGCTAGAGTCGCGTCTAGTGGGACAGATACGCAGTATTTT.

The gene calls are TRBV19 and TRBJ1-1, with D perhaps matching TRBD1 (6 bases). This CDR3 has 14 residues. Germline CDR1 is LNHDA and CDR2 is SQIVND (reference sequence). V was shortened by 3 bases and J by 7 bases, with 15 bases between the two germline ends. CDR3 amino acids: CASSMARGPYEAFF. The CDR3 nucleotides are TGTGCCAGTAGTATGGCCAGGGGACCCTATGAAGCTTTCTTT. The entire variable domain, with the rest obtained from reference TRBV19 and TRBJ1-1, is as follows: DGGITQSPKYLFRKEGQNVTLSCEQNLNHDAMYWYRQDPGQGLRLIYYSQIVNDFQKGDIAEGYSVSREKKESFPLTVTSAQKNPTAFYLCASSMARGPYEAFFGQGTRLTVV.

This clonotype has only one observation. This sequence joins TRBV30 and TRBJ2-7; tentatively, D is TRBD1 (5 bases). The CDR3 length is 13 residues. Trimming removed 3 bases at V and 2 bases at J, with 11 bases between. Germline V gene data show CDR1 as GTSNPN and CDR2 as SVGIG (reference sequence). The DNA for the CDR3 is TGTGCCTGGAGAGGTAGGGGAACCTACGAGCAGTACTTC. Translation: CAWRGRGTYEQYF.

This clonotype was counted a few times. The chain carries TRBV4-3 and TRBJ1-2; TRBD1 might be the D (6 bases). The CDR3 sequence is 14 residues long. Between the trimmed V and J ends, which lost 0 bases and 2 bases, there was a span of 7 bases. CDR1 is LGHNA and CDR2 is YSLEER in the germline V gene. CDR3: CASSQETGNYGYTF. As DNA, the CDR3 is TGCGCCAGCAGCCAAGAGACAGGCAACTATGGCTACACCTTC.

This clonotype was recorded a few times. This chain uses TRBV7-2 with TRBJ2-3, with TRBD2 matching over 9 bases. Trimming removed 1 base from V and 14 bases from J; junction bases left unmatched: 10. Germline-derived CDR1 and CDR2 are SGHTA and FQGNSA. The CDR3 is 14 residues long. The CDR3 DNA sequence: TGTGCCAGCAGCTTAGGGCGGGGGGGGCTACGGTGGTATTTT. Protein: CASSLGRGGLRWYF.

The CDR3 DNA is TGCAGTGCAGGAGGACTAGCGGGGCCCACAGATACGCAGTATTTT. Protein sequence: CSAGGLAGPTDTQYF. The V call is TRBV20-1, the J call TRBJ2-3; 12 bases fit TRBD2. The length of the CDR3 is 15 residues. V shed 6 bases, J shed 2 bases, and the junction held 6 bases outside the gene matches. Germline V gene sequence: CDR1 DFQATT, CDR2 SNEGSKA (reference sequence).

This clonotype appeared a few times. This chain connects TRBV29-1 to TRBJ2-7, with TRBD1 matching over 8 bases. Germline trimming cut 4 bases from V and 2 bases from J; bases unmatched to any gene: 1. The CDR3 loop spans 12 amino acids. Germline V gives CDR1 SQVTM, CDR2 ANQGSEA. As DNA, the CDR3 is TGCAGCGTTGCGACAGGGGCCTACGAGCAGTACTTC. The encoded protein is CSVATGAYEQYF.

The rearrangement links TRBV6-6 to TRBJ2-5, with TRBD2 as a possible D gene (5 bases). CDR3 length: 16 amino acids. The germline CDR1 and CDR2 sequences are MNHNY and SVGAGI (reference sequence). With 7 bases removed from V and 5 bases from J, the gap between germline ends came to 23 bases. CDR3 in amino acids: CASIPIGGLSMETQYF. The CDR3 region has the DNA TGTGCCAGCATCCCAATCGGCGGGCTGTCAATGGAGACCCAGTACTTC.

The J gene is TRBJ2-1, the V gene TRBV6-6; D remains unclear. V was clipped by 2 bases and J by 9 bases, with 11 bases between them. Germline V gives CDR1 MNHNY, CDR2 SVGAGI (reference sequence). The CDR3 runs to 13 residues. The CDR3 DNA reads TGTGCCAGCAGTTACGTCCCTAGGAGTGAGCAGTTCTTC. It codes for CASSYVPRSEQFF.

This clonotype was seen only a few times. CDR3 sequence: CASNTAGTRNEQFF. Here the CDR3 DNA reads TGTGCCAGCAATACGGCGGGAACACGAAATGAGCAGTTCTTC. The chain recombines TRBV6-2 or TRBV6-3 with TRBJ2-1, with D perhaps TRBD2 (6 bases). V gave up 7 bases and J gave up 7 bases, with 17 bases separating them. Germline V CDR1 and CDR2: MNHEY, SVGEGT. This CDR3 contains 14 residues.

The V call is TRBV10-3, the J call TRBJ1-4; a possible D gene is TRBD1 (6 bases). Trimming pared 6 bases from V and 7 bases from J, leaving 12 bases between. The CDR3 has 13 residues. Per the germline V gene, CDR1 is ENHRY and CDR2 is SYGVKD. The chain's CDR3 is CAISTGSGEKLFF. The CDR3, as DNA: TGTGCCATCAGCACAGGGTCGGGTGAAAAACTGTTTTTT.

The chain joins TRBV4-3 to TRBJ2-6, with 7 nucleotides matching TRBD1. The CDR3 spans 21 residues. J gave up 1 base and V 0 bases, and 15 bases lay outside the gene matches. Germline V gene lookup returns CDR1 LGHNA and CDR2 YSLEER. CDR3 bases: TGCGCCAGCAGCCAAGATGGGGTTGTAGGACAGGCGCGTTCTGGGGCCAACGTCCTGACTTTC. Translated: CASSQDGVVGQARSGANVLTF.

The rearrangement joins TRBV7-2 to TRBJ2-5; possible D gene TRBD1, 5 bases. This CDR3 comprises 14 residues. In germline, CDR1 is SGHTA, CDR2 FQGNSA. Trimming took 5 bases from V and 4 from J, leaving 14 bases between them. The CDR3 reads CASSAQGMRETQYF. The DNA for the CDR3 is TGTGCCAGCAGCGCGCAGGGAATGCGAGAGACCCAGTACTTC.

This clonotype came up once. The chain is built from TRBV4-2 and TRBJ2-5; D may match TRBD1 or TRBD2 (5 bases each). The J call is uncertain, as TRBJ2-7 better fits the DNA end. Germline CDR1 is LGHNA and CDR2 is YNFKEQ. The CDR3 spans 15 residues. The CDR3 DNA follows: TGTGCCAGCAGCCAAGGAGGGACCGCCTCCTACGAGCAGTACTTC. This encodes CASSQGGTASYEQYF.

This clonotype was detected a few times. CDR3 DNA sequence: TGCAGTGCTAGAGCTAATGAAAAACTGTTTTTT. Its protein product is CSARANEKLFF. The V gene is TRBV20-1, the J gene TRBJ1-4; no reliable D call. The V end lost 1 base, the J end lost 3 bases, and 0 bases lay between the germline ends. Germline CDR1 DFQATT, CDR2 SNEGSKA (reference sequence). The CDR3 runs 11 residues.

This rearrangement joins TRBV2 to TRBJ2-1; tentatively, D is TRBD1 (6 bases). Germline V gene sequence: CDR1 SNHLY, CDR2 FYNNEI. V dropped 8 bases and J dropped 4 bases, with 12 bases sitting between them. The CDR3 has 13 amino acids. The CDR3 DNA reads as TGTGCCAGCGGCAGGGGAAAATACAATGAGCAGTTCTTC. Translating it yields CASGRGKYNEQFF.